The 32 T cell receptor beta chains presented below share a single source sample, sequenced in a study of blood T cell repertoires in COVID-19 (dated by TCRdb to between 2020 and 2021). The library relied on the immunoSEQ multiplex PCR assay. Drawn from immuneACCESS, this table holds only the in-frame rearrangements with V and J called that TCRdb kept. Clones are partly lost; checked studies trace under half to an unresolved V gene and leave the rest unexplained. A total of roughly 36,000 clones appear in this sample, 90% to 95% of them only once. The ten largest clones add up to around 4% of the sample. Input material: peripheral blood. Source of these receptors: a human donor with active COVID-19. The donor label of this sample is uncertain.

The chain combines TRBV24-1 with TRBJ1-1; 8 nucleotides match TRBD1. The ends lost 4 bases at V and 0 bases at J; junction bases unmatched: 21. The CDR3 contains 21 residues. CDR1 is KGHDR and CDR2 is SFDVKD in the germline V gene. CDR3 nucleotides: TGTGCCACCAGTGACCCACTTGACAGGGGTAAAGGCCCAAGTATGAACACTGAAGCTTTCTTT. Its translation: CATSDPLDRGKGPSMNTEAFF.

The rearrangement links TRBV7-9 to TRBJ2-3, with 7 bases fitting TRBD2. Germline values: CDR1 SEHNR, CDR2 FQNEAQ (reference sequence). Unmatched junction bases numbered 6, after V lost 4 bases and J lost 2 bases. This CDR3 has 15 amino acids. CDR3 DNA: TGTGCCAGCAGCTCAGACGGGGGGATCACAGATACGCAGTATTTT. Its translation: CASSSDGGITDTQYF.

The chain is built from TRBV20-1 and TRBJ2-3, with D tentatively TRBD2 (6 bases). Germline V gene lookup returns CDR1 DFQATT and CDR2 SNEGSKA (reference sequence). CDR3 length equals 11 residues. V lost 5 bases and J lost 5, with 8 bases in between. CDR3 protein: CSARLVDTQYF. CDR3 nucleotides: TGCAGTGCTCGACTAGTAGATACGCAGTATTTT.

The chain couples TRBV28 to TRBJ2-1, with D possibly being TRBD2 (5 bases). Deletions cut 2 bases from V and 14 bases from J, with 13 bases between. The CDR3 consists of 12 residues. CDR1 and CDR2 (germline): MDHEN, SYDVKM. The CDR3 DNA reads TGTGCCAGCAGTTTAAATCGGGGATATGAGTTCTTC. Translated, it gives CASSLNRGYEFF.

This chain uses TRBV3-1 (or the pseudogene TRBV3-2) with TRBJ2-1; 8 nucleotides align to TRBD1. The V and J ends lost 1 base and 5 bases, in that order; junction bases with no gene match: 4. Germline values: CDR1 LGHDT, CDR2 YNNKEL (reference sequence). This CDR3 region has 15 residues. For the CDR3, the DNA is TGTGCCAGCAGCCAAGCGGACAGGGCCAACAATGAGCAGTTCTTC. Protein: CASSQADRANNEQFF.

The rearrangement uses TRBV10-1 and TRBJ2-2, with 7 bases matching TRBD1. CDR3 size: 15 residues. V shed 5 bases, J shed 0 bases, and the junction held 3 bases outside the gene matches. Germline assignment: CDR1 WNHNN and CDR2 SYGVQD (reference sequence). In DNA form, the CDR3 reads TGCGCCAGCAGTCGGGACAGAACGAACACCGGGGAGCTGTTTTTT. Translating it yields CASSRDRTNTGELFF.

J is TRBJ2-7 and V is TRBV4-1, with 8 positions matching TRBD1. J lost 6 bases, V lost 0 bases, and 7 bases had no gene match. The CDR3 has 15 amino acids. Germline CDR1 MGHRA, CDR2 YSYEKL. In DNA form, the CDR3 reads TGCGCCAGCAGCCAAGAAGGGACAGGAATATCCGAGCAGTACTTC. This sequence encodes CASSQEGTGISEQYF.

This clone is classed as medium-sized. The CDR3 DNA reads as TGTGCCAGCAGTTACGGGCAAAGCGGGGATACGCAGTATTTT. This gives the protein CASSYGQSGDTQYF. This chain connects TRBV6-6 to TRBJ2-3; D might be TRBD2 (6 bases). V lost 2 bases and J 6 bases, leaving 12 bases between the germline ends. Germline V gene lookup returns CDR1 MNHNY and CDR2 SVGAGI (reference sequence). This CDR3 is 14 amino acids long.

The rearrangement links TRBV10-1 to TRBJ1-5; D is ambiguous. In germline, CDR1 is WNHNN, CDR2 SYGVQD (reference sequence). With 0 bases removed from V and 0 bases from J, the gap between germline ends came to 27 bases. CDR3 length: 22 amino acids. The CDR3 DNA is TGCGCCAGCAGTGAGTCGAGATATCCGAACTTGTACAGATCCTATAGCAATCAGCCCCAGCATTTT. Translation gives CASSESRYPNLYRSYSNQPQHF.

The rearrangement joins TRBV4-1 to TRBJ2-6; D remains ambiguous. The CDR3 has 15 residues. Germline CDR1 and CDR2: MGHRA and YSYEKL. Trimming stripped 3 bases from V and 9 bases from J, with 15 bases between. CDR3 sequence reads: CASSHPVESHNVLTF. CDR3 nucleotides: TGCGCCAGCAGCCACCCCGTGGAGTCCCACAACGTCCTGACTTTC.

J is TRBJ2-7 and V is TRBV18; 7 nucleotides line up with TRBD1. Germline V gene sequence: CDR1 KGHSH, CDR2 LQKENI. The junction had 8 bases not matched to a gene; V was cut back by 2 bases and J by 7 bases. This CDR3 is 14 amino acids long. For the CDR3, the DNA is TGTGCCAGCTCACCAATCGGACAGGTGAGGGAGCAGTACTTC. Encoded protein: CASSPIGQVREQYF.

The chain recombines TRBV28 with TRBJ2-7; D perhaps matches TRBD2 (5 bases). The CDR3 is 16 residues long. V lost 5 bases, J lost 3 bases, and 20 bases lay in between. The germline gives CDR1 MDHEN, CDR2 SYDVKM. The CDR3 loop reads CASSLPASLYFYEQYF. Here the CDR3 DNA reads TGTGCCAGCAGTCTGCCAGCTAGCTTATATTTCTACGAGCAGTACTTC.

The rearrangement links TRBV23-1 to TRBJ1-1; D gene unclear. TRBV23-1 is recorded as an ORF, its role being uncertain. CDR3 length: 19 amino acids. Trimming left V 6 bases short and J 5 bases short, with 31 bases between. The CDR3 loop is CASSRGDGTSILGRTEAFF. CDR3 nucleotide sequence: TGCGCCAGCAGCCGGGGAGACGGAACGTCCATTTTAGGTAGGACTGAAGCTTTCTTT.

This rearrangement joins TRBV29-1 to TRBJ2-2, with TRBD2 as a possible D gene (5 bases). Trimming stripped 7 bases from V and 0 bases from J, with 18 bases between. The V gene's germline CDR1 is SQVTM and CDR2 ANQGSEA. This CDR3 is built from 16 residues. The CDR3 reads CSGLRKGSANTGELFF. The CDR3 DNA is TGCAGCGGACTAAGAAAAGGGTCCGCGAACACCGGGGAGCTGTTTTTT.

The chain combines TRBV5-4 with TRBJ1-6, with 7 bases matching TRBD1. V lost 4 bases, J lost 7 bases, and 8 bases stayed unmatched. In germline, CDR1 is SGHNT, CDR2 YYREEE (reference sequence). This CDR3 is built from 15 residues. CDR3 nucleotide sequence: TGTGCCAGCAGCACGCAAACAGGGGAAAATTCACCCCTCCACTTT. Protein: CASSTQTGENSPLHF.

The chain uses TRBV6-2 or TRBV6-3 and TRBJ2-5; 10 bases align to TRBD2. The V and J ends lost 6 bases and 0 bases, in that order; junction bases with no gene match: 4. This CDR3 region has 15 residues. Germline V gene lookup returns CDR1 MNHEY and CDR2 SVGEGT. CDR3 DNA: TGTGCCAGCAGCCCGACTAGCGGGTACCAAGAGACCCAGTACTTC. It codes for CASSPTSGYQETQYF.

This rearrangement joins TRBV20-1 to TRBJ2-1; D is possibly TRBD2 (5 bases). This CDR3 is built from 11 residues. With 3 bases removed from V and 7 bases from J, the gap between germline ends came to 7 bases. Germline V lookup: CDR1 DFQATT, CDR2 SNEGSKA (reference sequence). CDR3 nucleotide sequence: TGCAGTGCTAGCCGGGGAAATGAGCAGTTCTTC. Protein sequence: CSASRGNEQFF.

The V call is TRBV29-1, the J call TRBJ2-3, with 13 bases aligning to TRBD2. The ends lost 3 bases at V and 2 bases at J; junction bases unmatched: 8. The CDR3 loop spans 17 amino acids. Germline loops: CDR1 SQVTM, CDR2 ANQGSEA. CDR3 loop: CSVEMGLAGKTTDTQYF. CDR3 nucleotide sequence: TGCAGCGTTGAGATGGGACTAGCGGGGAAAACCACAGATACGCAGTATTTT.

The J gene is TRBJ2-6, the V gene TRBV7-2; possibly TRBD1 for D (6 bases). Germline CDR1 SGHTA, CDR2 FQGNSA. The ends were cut back, 6 bases at V and 0 bases at J, with 18 bases in the middle. This CDR3 has 18 amino acids. The CDR3 is CASRSVGQSNSGANVLTF. Here the CDR3 DNA reads TGTGCCAGCAGATCCGTTGGACAGTCAAACTCTGGGGCCAACGTCCTGACTTTC.

The genes are TRBV7-9 and TRBJ1-2; 7 nucleotides match TRBD1. The ends lost 5 bases at V and 2 bases at J; junction bases unmatched: 14. Germline V CDR1 and CDR2: SEHNR, FQNEAQ (reference sequence). This CDR3 spans 17 amino acids. CDR3 sequence reads: CASSLDRAEAENYGYTF. CDR3 DNA sequence: TGTGCCAGCAGCCTCGACAGGGCCGAGGCCGAAAACTATGGCTACACCTTC.

The V call is TRBV14, the J call TRBJ2-7; a possible D gene is TRBD1 (5 bases). From germline, CDR1 is SGHDN and CDR2 FVKESK. The CDR3 sequence is 15 residues long. Trimming shortened V by 2 bases and J by 2 bases, and 13 bases separated the two germline ends. DNA for the CDR3: TGTGCCAGCAGCCAAAGGGGCCTACAGACCTACGAGCAGTACTTC. Its translation: CASSQRGLQTYEQYF.

This chain joins TRBV28 and TRBJ2-6, with 11 bases matching TRBD1. CDR3 length equals 18 residues. The V and J ends lost 1 base and 1 base, in that order; junction bases with no gene match: 3. Germline CDR1 reads MDHEN; CDR2 reads SYDVKM. The CDR3 loop is CASSLFGQGASGANVLTF. The CDR3 coding sequence is TGTGCCAGCAGTTTATTTGGACAGGGGGCTTCTGGGGCCAACGTCCTGACTTTC.

V usage is TRBV7-9 and J usage is TRBJ2-7; 8 positions match TRBD1. The CDR3 covers 15 residues. V shed 6 bases and J 2 bases; nucleotides not matched to a gene: 9. Germline CDR1 reads SEHNR; CDR2 reads FQNEAQ (reference sequence). The CDR3 nucleotides are TGTGCCAGCAGTGAAGAAGGGACAGGTACCTACGAGCAGTACTTC. The encoded protein is CASSEEGTGTYEQYF.

The gene calls are TRBV14 and TRBJ2-7; TRBD1 agrees at 10 bases. V shed 4 bases and J 0 bases; nucleotides not matched to a gene: 6. This CDR3 contains 16 residues. In germline, CDR1 is SGHDN, CDR2 FVKESK. The CDR3 DNA reads as TGTGCCAGCAGCCCTGGGACAGGGGAGAGCTCCTACGAGCAGTACTTC. The encoded protein is CASSPGTGESSYEQYF. Together with reference TRBV14 and TRBJ2-7, the CDR3 gives the full variable domain: EAGVTQFPSHSVIEKGQTVTLRCDPISGHDNLYWYRRVMGKEIKFLLHFVKESKQDESGMPNNRFLAERTGGTYSTLKVQPAELEDSGVYFCASSPGTGESSYEQYFGPGTRLTVT.

The V call is TRBV25-1, the J call TRBJ1-1, with D hard to call. The CDR3 has 13 amino acids. CDR1 and CDR2 (germline): MGHDK, SYGVNS. V was trimmed by 2 bases and J by 7 bases, leaving 11 bases between them. CDR3: CASSEVGSIEAFF. In nucleotides, the CDR3 is TGTGCCAGCAGTGAAGTAGGGAGTATTGAAGCTTTCTTT.

This chain connects TRBV5-6 to TRBJ1-2; 8 nucleotides match TRBD1. The ends lost 0 bases at V and 4 bases at J; junction bases unmatched: 5. This CDR3 is built from 15 residues. CDR1 is SGHDT, CDR2 YYEEEE, per germline. As DNA, the CDR3 is TGTGCCAGCAGCTTGGCCCGGGGGACAGGCTATGGCTACACCTTC. Translation: CASSLARGTGYGYTF.

The chain is built from TRBV14 and TRBJ2-1; tentative D call: TRBD2 (5 bases). This CDR3 contains 13 residues. CDR1 and CDR2 from the germline V gene are SGHDN and FVKESK. Between the trimmed V and J ends, which lost 4 bases and 5 bases, there was a span of 9 bases. The CDR3 DNA reads TGTGCCAGCAGCCCGGGATCCCACAATGAGCAGTTCTTC. Its protein is CASSPGSHNEQFF. The variable domain in full, with the rest retrieved from reference TRBV14 and TRBJ2-1, is EAGVTQFPSHSVIEKGQTVTLRCDPISGHDNLYWYRRVMGKEIKFLLHFVKESKQDESGMPNNRFLAERTGGTYSTLKVQPAELEDSGVYFCASSPGSHNEQFFGPGTRLTVL.

V usage is TRBV3-1 (or the pseudogene TRBV3-2) and J usage is TRBJ2-5, with 11 bases matching TRBD1. Trimming at V came to 3 bases and at J to 7 bases, leaving 4 bases not matched to a gene. The germline gives CDR1 LGHDT, CDR2 YNNKEL (reference sequence). This CDR3 contains 14 residues. The CDR3 region is CASSHGTGGGTQYF. CDR3 nucleotides: TGTGCCAGCAGCCACGGGACAGGGGGTGGGACCCAGTACTTC.

The chain combines TRBV4-1 with TRBJ1-3; 7 bases align to TRBD1. This CDR3 contains 14 residues. CDR1 and CDR2 from the germline V gene are MGHRA and YSYEKL. The V gene end was trimmed by 7 bases and the J gene end by 3 bases; junction bases not matched to a gene: 6. The CDR3 protein is CASTPQGSGNTIYF. The DNA for the CDR3 is TGCGCCAGCACCCCACAGGGGAGTGGAAACACCATATATTTT.

The chain has TRBV7-2 and TRBJ2-3; 10 bases align to TRBD2. The CDR3 has 15 residues. Germline CDR1 SGHTA, CDR2 FQGNSA. V trimming: 5 bases; J trimming: 6 bases; junction bases outside the gene matches: 8. Here the CDR3 DNA reads TGTGCCAGCAGCCCGGTAGCGGGAGGTTCGGATACGCAGTATTTT. This sequence encodes CASSPVAGGSDTQYF.

This chain connects TRBV20-1 to TRBJ1-4; a weak D match, TRBD1 (6 bases). The CDR3 extends over 14 amino acids. Germline CDR1 DFQATT, CDR2 SNEGSKA (reference sequence). Trimming left V 3 bases short and J 7 bases short, with 15 bases between. The DNA for the CDR3 is TGCAGTGCTAGTCCTCAGGGGTGGAGTGAAAAACTGTTTTTT. Residues: CSASPQGWSEKLFF.

The CDR3 loop is CASSLAQGRTEAFF. CDR3 nucleotides: TGTGCCAGCAGCTTAGCACAGGGGAGGACTGAAGCTTTCTTT. The rearrangement links TRBV7-9 to TRBJ1-1; TRBD1 aligns across 7 bases. CDR3 length equals 14 residues. V lost 0 bases to trimming and J lost 5 bases; unmatched junction nucleotides: 3. Germline V gene data show CDR1 as SEHNR and CDR2 as FQNEAQ (reference sequence).